The source of this T cell receptor (beta chain) is a study of beta chain features in type 1 diabetes. The authors reverse transcribed all of the isolated RNA, so sequencing captured expressed TCRB transcripts. Some clones are missing from TCRdb's copy, which holds only in-frame ones; the method was immunoSEQ multiplex PCR. The sample carries about 340,000 clones, roughly 9% recorded once. This clone was observed a handful of times. Its antigen is undetermined. Findings and caveats of the study: Across patients, naive, central memory and Treg TCRB repertoires exhibited apparently greater similarity than was observed across healthy donors. Moderate but significant shortening of TCRB CDR3s was recorded in all four CD4+ subsets from Type 1 diabetes patients.

The authors sorted CD4+ naive, central memory, regulatory and stem cell-like memory cells via CD45RO/CCR7/CD25/CD127/CD95/CD27. Germline V gene data show CDR1 as SEHNR and CDR2 as FQNEAQ (reference sequence). The V gene lost 4 bases and the J gene lost 2 bases, with 16 bases spanning the gap. The CDR3 is 16 residues long. Sequences were obtained from central memory CD4+ T cells from blood. This sequence originates from a man under 40 with type 1 diabetes. The genes are TRBV7-9 and TRBJ2-3; perhaps D is TRBD1 or TRBD2 (5 bases each). This CDR3 is CASSWGPASDTDTQYF. For the CDR3, the DNA is TGTGCCAGCAGCTGGGGACCGGCTTCAGACACAGATACGCAGTATTTT.